These T cell receptor beta chains were read from a single sample in a study of response to subunit inactivated influenza vaccine. Each CDR3 protein gets one entry after TCRdb re-called the RT-PCR reads with MiXCR. This sample carries a few hundred thousand distinct CDR3 sequences, approximately 11% of them seen once, and the ten largest clones take about 12%. Sequencing was performed on PBMCs from blood, taken 45 days after vaccination. These receptors were taken from a man between 50 and 59 years old who received an inactivated influenza vaccine. Each CDR3 is given with its conserved first and last residue. A D gene is named only where the DNA matches it firmly. A row's size may be missing; if present it is once, few, many or a size class.

v_call: TRBV28
clone_size: few
j_call: TRBJ2-5
d_call: .
cdr3_aa: CASSFLSGSRETQYF
cdr3_nt: TGTGCCAGCAGTTTCCTTTCAGGGTCCCGAGAGACCCAGTACTTC

v_call: TRBV29-1
clone_size: many
j_call: TRBJ2-1
d_call: TRBD2
cdr3_aa: CSVEPRGGSSYNEQFF
cdr3_nt: TGCAGCGTTGAACCCCGGGGCGGGAGCTCCTACAATGAGCAGTTCTTC

v_call: TRBV27
clone_size: .
j_call: TRBJ2-2
d_call: .
cdr3_aa: CASSLMAGIGRGTGELFF
cdr3_nt: TGTGCCAGCAGTTTGATGGCCGGCATTGGGCGGGGCACCGGGGAGCTGTTTTTT

v_call: TRBV6-4
clone_size: many
j_call: TRBJ2-3
d_call: .
cdr3_aa: CASSASGRDTQYF
cdr3_nt: TGTGCCAGCAGTGCTTCAGGGAGGGATACGCAGTATTTT

v_call: TRBV7-2
clone_size: .
j_call: TRBJ2-7
d_call: TRBD2
cdr3_aa: CASSLGTSLYYEQYF
cdr3_nt: TGTGCCAGCAGCTTAGGGACTAGCCTTTACTACGAGCAGTACTTC

v_call: TRBV7-8
clone_size: once
j_call: TRBJ2-5
d_call: .
cdr3_aa: CASSFPGMETQYF
cdr3_nt: TGTGCCAGCAGCTTCCCCGGGATGGAGACCCAGTACTTC

v_call: TRBV20-1
clone_size: .
j_call: TRBJ2-7
d_call: TRBD1
cdr3_aa: CSARSPRDSTYEQYF
cdr3_nt: TGCAGTGCTAGATCCCCCCGGGACAGTACCTACGAGCAGTACTTC

v_call: TRBV12-3/TRBV12-4
clone_size: few
j_call: TRBJ2-1
d_call: TRBD2
cdr3_aa: CASSSGEGTYNEQFF
cdr3_nt: TGTGCCAGCAGTTCGGGGGAGGGGACCTACAATGAGCAGTTCTTC

v_call: TRBV20-1
clone_size: few
j_call: TRBJ1-2
d_call: .
cdr3_aa: CSASGQVYGYTF
cdr3_nt: TGCAGTGCTAGTGGGCAGGTCTATGGCTACACCTTC

v_call: TRBV20-1
clone_size: .
j_call: TRBJ2-5
d_call: .
cdr3_aa: CSALALRIQETQYF
cdr3_nt: TGCAGTGCTTTGGCATTAAGAATTCAAGAGACCCAGTACTTC

v_call: TRBV2
clone_size: .
j_call: TRBJ2-1
d_call: .
cdr3_aa: CASRARTGNEQFF
cdr3_nt: TGTGCCAGCAGAGCTAGGACGGGAAATGAGCAGTTCTTC

v_call: TRBV28
clone_size: few
j_call: TRBJ2-1
d_call: .
cdr3_aa: CASSSLGGGTPYNEQFF
cdr3_nt: TGTGCCAGCAGTTCTTTGGGAGGCGGGACCCCCTACAATGAGCAGTTCTTC

v_call: TRBV10-3
clone_size: .
j_call: TRBJ2-7
d_call: .
cdr3_aa: CAISYDRTYEQYF
cdr3_nt: TGTGCCATCAGTTATGACAGGACCTACGAGCAGTACTTC

v_call: TRBV28
clone_size: once
j_call: TRBJ2-7
d_call: .
cdr3_aa: CASSPSGKGYEQYF
cdr3_nt: TGTGCCAGCAGCCCCTCGGGTAAAGGGTACGAGCAGTACTTC

v_call: TRBV4-3
clone_size: few
j_call: TRBJ2-1
d_call: .
cdr3_aa: CASSQVLRDNEQFF
cdr3_nt: TGCGCCAGCAGCCAAGTTTTAAGGGACAATGAGCAGTTCTTC

v_call: TRBV18
clone_size: few
j_call: TRBJ2-3
d_call: TRBD2
cdr3_aa: CASSAGLAASTDTQYF
cdr3_nt: TGTGCCAGCTCCGCTGGACTAGCGGCTAGCACAGATACGCAGTATTTT

v_call: TRBV11-2
clone_size: few
j_call: TRBJ2-3
d_call: .
cdr3_aa: CASSLIYRTSDTQYF
cdr3_nt: TGTGCCAGCAGCTTAATCTACCGGACTTCAGATACGCAGTATTTT

v_call: TRBV12-3/TRBV12-4
clone_size: .
j_call: TRBJ1-4
d_call: .
cdr3_aa: CASREYSRSGSEKLFF
cdr3_nt: TGTGCCAGCAGGGAATACTCGAGGAGTGGAAGTGAAAAACTGTTTTTT

v_call: TRBV5-6
clone_size: few
j_call: TRBJ2-7
d_call: .
cdr3_aa: CASSFQGLSYEQYF
cdr3_nt: TGTGCCAGCAGCTTTCAGGGGTTATCCTACGAGCAGTACTTC

v_call: TRBV20-1
clone_size: .
j_call: TRBJ2-7
d_call: .
cdr3_aa: CSATRTVAYEQYF
cdr3_nt: TGCAGTGCTACCAGGACAGTCGCTTACGAGCAGTACTTC

v_call: TRBV12-3/TRBV12-4
clone_size: .
j_call: TRBJ2-5
d_call: TRBD2
cdr3_aa: CASSWGGAETQYF
cdr3_nt: TGTGCCAGCAGCTGGGGAGGGGCAGAGACCCAGTACTTC

v_call: TRBV29-1
clone_size: few
j_call: TRBJ1-3
d_call: TRBD1
cdr3_aa: CSAESGTGGAGTIYF
cdr3_nt: TGCAGCGCTGAATCCGGGACAGGAGGGGCCGGCACCATATATTTT

v_call: TRBV7-2
clone_size: many
j_call: TRBJ2-3
d_call: TRBD2
cdr3_aa: CASSFKTSGRKDTQYF
cdr3_nt: TGTGCCAGCAGCTTCAAGACTAGCGGGAGAAAAGATACGCAGTATTTT

v_call: TRBV4-3
clone_size: many
j_call: TRBJ2-2
d_call: TRBD1
cdr3_aa: CASSPGQGYGELFF
cdr3_nt: TGCGCCAGCAGCCCGGGACAGGGGTACGGGGAGCTGTTTTTT

v_call: TRBV2
clone_size: few
j_call: TRBJ2-2
d_call: .
cdr3_aa: CASSEVRVVGELFF
cdr3_nt: TGTGCCAGCAGTGAAGTCAGGGTAGTCGGGGAGCTGTTTTTT

v_call: TRBV5-1
clone_size: .
j_call: TRBJ2-1
d_call: TRBD2
cdr3_aa: CASSQLAGELGEQFF
cdr3_nt: TGCGCCAGCAGCCAGCTAGCGGGAGAGTTGGGTGAGCAGTTCTTC

v_call: TRBV7-2
clone_size: .
j_call: TRBJ2-7
d_call: TRBD2
cdr3_aa: CASSTSGLPVYEQYF
cdr3_nt: TGTGCCAGCAGCACTAGCGGCCTACCTGTCTACGAGCAGTACTTC

v_call: TRBV6-1
clone_size: few
j_call: TRBJ1-2
d_call: TRBD1
cdr3_aa: CASSEPGGIVRGYTF
cdr3_nt: TGTGCCAGCAGTGAACCAGGGGGCATTGTACGAGGCTACACCTTC

v_call: TRBV5-1
clone_size: .
j_call: TRBJ1-1
d_call: TRBD1
cdr3_aa: CASSLNPGGPEAFF
cdr3_nt: TGCGCCAGCAGCTTGAACCCAGGGGGGCCTGAAGCTTTCTTT

v_call: TRBV3-1
clone_size: many
j_call: TRBJ2-7
d_call: .
cdr3_aa: CASSDTFRANYEQYF
cdr3_nt: TGTGCCAGCAGCGATACTTTTAGGGCCAACTACGAGCAGTACTTC

v_call: TRBV20-1
clone_size: many
j_call: TRBJ2-3
d_call: .
cdr3_aa: CSSQRAQDVGTDTQYF
cdr3_nt: TGCAGTTCTCAGCGGGCCCAAGACGTCGGCACAGATACGCAGTATTTT

v_call: TRBV4-3
clone_size: .
j_call: TRBJ2-7
d_call: TRBD2
cdr3_aa: CASSQVILAGGEQYF
cdr3_nt: TGCGCCAGCAGCCAAGTCATACTAGCGGGAGGCGAGCAGTACTTC

v_call: TRBV29-1
clone_size: many
j_call: TRBJ2-3
d_call: TRBD1
cdr3_aa: CSVEESGGTDTQYF
cdr3_nt: TGCAGCGTTGAAGAGTCAGGGGGTACAGATACGCAGTATTTT

v_call: TRBV2
clone_size: .
j_call: TRBJ1-1
d_call: .
cdr3_aa: CASSEGGAGTEAFF
cdr3_nt: TGTGCCAGCAGTGAAGGGGGGGCCGGCACTGAAGCTTTCTTT

v_call: TRBV12-3/TRBV12-4
clone_size: .
j_call: TRBJ2-1
d_call: .
cdr3_aa: CASTPGGWGAKQFF
cdr3_nt: TGTGCCAGCACCCCCGGGGGGTGGGGGGCGAAGCAGTTCTTC